Detailed here is one T cell receptor beta chain. Losses at the gene ends were 0 bases for V and 0 bases for J; bases not matched to a gene: 3. The length of the CDR3 is 16 residues. Per germline, CDR1 SGHRS and CDR2 YFSETQ. This sample was included in a study of blood T cell repertoires in COVID-19. The overall study: The United States, Italy and Spain provided the acute and convalescent COVID-19 samples.

Patients at the Seattle site were enrolled during active infection and followed longitudinally. Per the original methods: Amplification from reference gene primers served as the basis for estimated nucleated cell counts. Clones were sequenced by immunoSEQ multiplex PCR, and TCRdb holds only the in-frame ones, with some missing. D and trimming come from the DNA, and the V and J calls and clone size come from that table. Among around 200,000 clones listed, roughly nine tenths were seen once. This chain uses TRBV5-1 with TRBJ2-3, with 8 nucleotides matching TRBD2. The sample taken for sequencing was peripheral blood. This sequence originates from a woman aged 55-70 years with COVID-19, enrolled during active disease. CDR3 nucleotide sequence: TGCGCCAGCAGCTTGGCAGGGACTAGAAGCACAGATACGCAGTATTTT. This translates into CASSLAGTRSTDTQYF.